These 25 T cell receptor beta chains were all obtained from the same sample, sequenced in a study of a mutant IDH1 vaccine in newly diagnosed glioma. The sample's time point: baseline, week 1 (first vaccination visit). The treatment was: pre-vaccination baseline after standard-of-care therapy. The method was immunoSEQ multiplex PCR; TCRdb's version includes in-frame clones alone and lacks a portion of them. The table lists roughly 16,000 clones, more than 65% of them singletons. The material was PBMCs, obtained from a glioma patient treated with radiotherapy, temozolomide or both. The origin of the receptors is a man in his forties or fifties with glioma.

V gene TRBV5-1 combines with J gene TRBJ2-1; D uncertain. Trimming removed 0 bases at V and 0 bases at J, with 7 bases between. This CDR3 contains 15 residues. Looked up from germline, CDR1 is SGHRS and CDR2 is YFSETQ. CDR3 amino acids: CASSLEENSYNEQFF. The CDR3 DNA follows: TGCGCCAGCAGCTTGGAGGAGAACTCCTACAATGAGCAGTTCTTC.

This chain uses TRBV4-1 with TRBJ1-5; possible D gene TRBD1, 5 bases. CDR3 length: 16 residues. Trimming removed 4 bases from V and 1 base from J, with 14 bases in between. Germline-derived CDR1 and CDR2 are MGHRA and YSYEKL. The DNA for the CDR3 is TGCGCCAGCAGCCCAGACAGCCCGGGGAGCAATCAGCCCCAGCATTTT. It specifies CASSPDSPGSNQPQHF.

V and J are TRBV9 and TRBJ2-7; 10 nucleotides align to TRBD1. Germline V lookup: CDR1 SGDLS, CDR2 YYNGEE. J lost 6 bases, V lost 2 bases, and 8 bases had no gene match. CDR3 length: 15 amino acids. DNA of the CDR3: TGTGCCAGCAGCGTTGGACAGGGGGGAAACGGCGAGCAGTACGTC. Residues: CASSVGQGGNGEQYV.

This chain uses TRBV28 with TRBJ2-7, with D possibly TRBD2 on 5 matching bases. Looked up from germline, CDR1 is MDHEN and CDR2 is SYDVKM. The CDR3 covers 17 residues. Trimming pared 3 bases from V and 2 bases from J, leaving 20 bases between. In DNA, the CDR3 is TGTGCCAGCAGTTTGGGTCCCTCAGGTACGACTACCTACGAGCAGTACGTC. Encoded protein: CASSLGPSGTTTYEQYV.

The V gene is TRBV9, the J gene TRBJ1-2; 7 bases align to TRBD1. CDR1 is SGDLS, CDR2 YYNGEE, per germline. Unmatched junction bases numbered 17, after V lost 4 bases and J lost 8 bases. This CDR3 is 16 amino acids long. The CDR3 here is CASSIDREGGLQGYTF. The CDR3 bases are TGTGCCAGCAGCATCGACAGGGAAGGAGGTCTTCAGGGCTACACCTTC.

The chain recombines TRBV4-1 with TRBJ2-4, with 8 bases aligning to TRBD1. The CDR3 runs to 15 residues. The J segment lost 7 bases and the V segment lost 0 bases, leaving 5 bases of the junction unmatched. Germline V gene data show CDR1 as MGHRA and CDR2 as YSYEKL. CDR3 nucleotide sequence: TGCGCCAGCAGCCAAGATGGGCAGGGGGCGAACATTCAGTACTTC. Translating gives CASSQDGQGANIQYF.

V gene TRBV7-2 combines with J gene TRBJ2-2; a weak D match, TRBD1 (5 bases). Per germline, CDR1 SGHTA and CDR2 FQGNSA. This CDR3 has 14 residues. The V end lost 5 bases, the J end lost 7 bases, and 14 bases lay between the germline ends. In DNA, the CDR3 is TGTGCCAGCAGCCATGCAGGGCCTAACGGGGAGCTGTTTTTT. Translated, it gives CASSHAGPNGELFF.

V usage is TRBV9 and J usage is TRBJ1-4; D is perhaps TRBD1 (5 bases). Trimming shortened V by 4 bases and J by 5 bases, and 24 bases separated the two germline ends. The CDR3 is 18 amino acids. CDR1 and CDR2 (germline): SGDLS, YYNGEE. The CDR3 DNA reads TGTGCCAGCAGCCTCACCCTCCTTAAACCGGGGGAGAATGAAAAACTGTTTTTT. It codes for CASSLTLLKPGENEKLFF.

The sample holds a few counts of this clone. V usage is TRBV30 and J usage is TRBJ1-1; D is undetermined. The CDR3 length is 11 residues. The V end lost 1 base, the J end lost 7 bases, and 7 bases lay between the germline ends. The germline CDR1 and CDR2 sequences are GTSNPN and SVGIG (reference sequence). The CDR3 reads CAWSARDEAFF. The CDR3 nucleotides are TGTGCCTGGAGTGCCCGGGATGAAGCTTTCTTT.

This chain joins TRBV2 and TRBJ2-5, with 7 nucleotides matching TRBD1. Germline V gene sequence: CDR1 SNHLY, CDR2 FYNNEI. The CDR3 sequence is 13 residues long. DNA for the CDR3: TGTGCACTCCTCGGACAGGCAAAAGAGACCCAGTACTTC. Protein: CALLGQAKETQYF.

The DNA of the CDR3 is TGTGCCAGCACGACTAGCGGGAGGGAGACCCAGTACTTC. Its protein product is CASTTSGRETQYF. The chain carries TRBV7-9 and TRBJ2-5; 13 bases are shared with TRBD2. The germline CDR1 and CDR2 sequences are SEHNR and FQNEAQ (reference sequence). After removal of 7 bases from V and 5 bases from J, the junction contained 1 base not matched to a gene. The CDR3 spans 13 residues.

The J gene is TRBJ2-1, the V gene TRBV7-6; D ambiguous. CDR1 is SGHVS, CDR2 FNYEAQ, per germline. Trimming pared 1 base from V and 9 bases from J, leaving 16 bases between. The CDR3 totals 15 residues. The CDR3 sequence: CASSLGPGAPPEQFF. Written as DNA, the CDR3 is TGTGCCAGCAGCTTAGGCCCTGGAGCGCCGCCTGAGCAGTTCTTC.

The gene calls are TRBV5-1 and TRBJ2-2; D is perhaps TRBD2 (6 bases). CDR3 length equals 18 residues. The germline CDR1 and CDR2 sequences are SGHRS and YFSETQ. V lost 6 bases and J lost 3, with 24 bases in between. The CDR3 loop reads CASKGPGTLLSDTGELFF. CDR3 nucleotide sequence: TGCGCCAGCAAGGGGCCAGGGACTCTACTATCCGACACCGGGGAGCTGTTTTTT.

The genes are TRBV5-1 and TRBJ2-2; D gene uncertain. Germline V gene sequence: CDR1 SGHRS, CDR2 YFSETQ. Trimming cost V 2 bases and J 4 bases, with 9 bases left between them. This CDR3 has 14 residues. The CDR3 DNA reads TGCGCCAGCAGCTTCGAAGGGATCACCGGGGAGCTGTTTTTT. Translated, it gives CASSFEGITGELFF.

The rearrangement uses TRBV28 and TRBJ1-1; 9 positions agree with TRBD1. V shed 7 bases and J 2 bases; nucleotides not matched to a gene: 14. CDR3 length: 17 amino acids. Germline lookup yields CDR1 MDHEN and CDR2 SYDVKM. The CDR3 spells CASKGDRASPENTEAFF. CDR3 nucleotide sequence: TGTGCCAGCAAAGGGGACAGGGCCTCACCAGAAAACACTGAAGCTTTCTTT.

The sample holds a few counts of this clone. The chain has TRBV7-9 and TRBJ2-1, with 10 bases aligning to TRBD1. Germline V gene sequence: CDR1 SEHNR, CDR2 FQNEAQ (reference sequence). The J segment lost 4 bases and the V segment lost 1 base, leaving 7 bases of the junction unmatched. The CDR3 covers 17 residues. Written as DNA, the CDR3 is TGTGCCAGCAGCTTAGATGGGCGGGACAGGGGATACAATGAGCAGTTCTTC. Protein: CASSLDGRDRGYNEQFF. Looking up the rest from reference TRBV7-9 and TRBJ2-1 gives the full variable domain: DTGVSQNPRHKITKRGQNVTFRCDPISEHNRLYWYRQTLGQGPEFLTYFQNEAQLEKSRLLSDRFSAERPKGSFSTLEIQRTEQGDSAMYLCASSLDGRDRGYNEQFFGPGTRLTVL.

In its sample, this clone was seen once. CDR3 protein: CASSLSLGEGYTF. Here the CDR3 DNA reads TGTGCCAGCAGCTTAAGTTTAGGGGAAGGCTACACCTTC. The chain carries TRBV7-2 and TRBJ1-2, with D possibly matching TRBD1 (5 bases). The CDR3 is 13 amino acids. The V end was cut by 2 bases, the J end by 8 bases, with 12 bases between. Germline V gene lookup returns CDR1 SGHTA and CDR2 FQGNSA.

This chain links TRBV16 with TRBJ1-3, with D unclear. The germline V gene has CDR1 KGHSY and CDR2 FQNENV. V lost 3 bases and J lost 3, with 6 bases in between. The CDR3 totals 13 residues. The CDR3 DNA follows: TGTGCCAGCAGCCATGTCGGTGGAAACACCATATATTTT. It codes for CASSHVGGNTIYF.

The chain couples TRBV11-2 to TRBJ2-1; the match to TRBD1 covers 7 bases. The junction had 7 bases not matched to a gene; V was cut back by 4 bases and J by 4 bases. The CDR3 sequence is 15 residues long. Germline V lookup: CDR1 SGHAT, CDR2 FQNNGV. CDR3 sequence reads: CASSSGDRQYNEQFF. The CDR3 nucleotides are TGTGCCAGCAGCTCAGGGGACAGACAATACAATGAGCAGTTCTTC. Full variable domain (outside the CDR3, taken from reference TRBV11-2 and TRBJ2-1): EAGVAQSPRYKIIEKRQSVAFWCNPISGHATLYWYQQILGQGPKLLIQFQNNGVVDDSQLPKDRFSAERLKGVDSTLKIQPAKLEDSAVYLCASSSGDRQYNEQFFGPGTRLTVL.

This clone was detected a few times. CDR3 coding DNA: TGCAGCGTTGACCGACAGGGGGAATGGAACTATGGCTACACCTTC. Residues: CSVDRQGEWNYGYTF. The chain carries TRBV29-1 and TRBJ1-2; TRBD1 agrees at 9 bases. V lost 3 bases and J lost 2; bases outside the gene matches: 7. CDR3 length equals 15 residues. Germline CDR1 and CDR2: SQVTM and ANQGSEA.

The CDR3 coding sequence is TGTGCCAGCAGCCCCAACGTAGCGGGAGCAAGTCGAGAGACCCAGTACTTC. This translates into CASSPNVAGASRETQYF. The chain links TRBV7-2 to TRBJ2-5; 9 nucleotides line up with TRBD2. This CDR3 has 17 residues. With 5 bases clipped from V and 4 bases from J, the junction kept 14 bases outside the gene matches. Looked up from germline, CDR1 is SGHTA and CDR2 is FQGNSA.

The CDR3 bases are TGTGCCAGCAGCGTAGGACTAGCGTTTACAGATACGCAGTATTTT. Its protein is CASSVGLAFTDTQYF. The chain combines TRBV9 with TRBJ2-3; TRBD2 agrees at 8 bases. Germline loops: CDR1 SGDLS, CDR2 YYNGEE. The CDR3 spans 15 residues. The J segment lost 3 bases and the V segment lost 0 bases, leaving 3 bases of the junction unmatched.

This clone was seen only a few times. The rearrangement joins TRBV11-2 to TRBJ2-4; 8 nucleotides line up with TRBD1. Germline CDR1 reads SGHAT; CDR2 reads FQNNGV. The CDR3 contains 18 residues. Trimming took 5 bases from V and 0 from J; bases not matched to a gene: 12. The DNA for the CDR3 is TGTGCCAGCAGCCCCTCCCGGACAGGGATACTAGCCAAAAACATTCAGTACTTC. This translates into CASSPSRTGILAKNIQYF. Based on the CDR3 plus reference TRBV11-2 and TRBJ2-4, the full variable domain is EAGVAQSPRYKIIEKRQSVAFWCNPISGHATLYWYQQILGQGPKLLIQFQNNGVVDDSQLPKDRFSAERLKGVDSTLKIQPAKLEDSAVYLCASSPSRTGILAKNIQYFGAGTRLSVL.

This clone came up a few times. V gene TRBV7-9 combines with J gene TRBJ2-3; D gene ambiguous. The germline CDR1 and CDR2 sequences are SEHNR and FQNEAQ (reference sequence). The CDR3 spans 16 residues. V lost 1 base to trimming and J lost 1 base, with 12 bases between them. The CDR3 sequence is CASSLVVGGRTDTQYF. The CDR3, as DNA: TGTGCCAGCAGCTTAGTGGTAGGCGGCCGCACAGATACGCAGTATTTT. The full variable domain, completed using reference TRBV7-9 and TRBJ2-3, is DTGVSQNPRHKITKRGQNVTFRCDPISEHNRLYWYRQTLGQGPEFLTYFQNEAQLEKSRLLSDRFSAERPKGSFSTLEIQRTEQGDSAMYLCASSLVVGGRTDTQYFGPGTRLTVL.

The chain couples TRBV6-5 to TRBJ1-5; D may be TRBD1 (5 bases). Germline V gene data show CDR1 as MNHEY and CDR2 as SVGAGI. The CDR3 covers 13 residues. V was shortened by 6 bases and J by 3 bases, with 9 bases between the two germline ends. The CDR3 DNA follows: TGTGCCAGCAGGGGGGGTACCAATCAGCCCCAGCATTTT. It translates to CASRGGTNQPQHF.